This entry lists 30 T cell receptor beta chains sequenced from one sample in a study of shared clonotypes between healthy human individuals. Assay: immunoSEQ multiplex PCR; the TCRdb copy retains only in-frame clones and omits some. The sample consists of 2 million to 2.5 million clones, under 97% of them appearing once. What was sequenced was naive CD4+ T cells sorted from blood. As to subset: CD45RA+ positively selected. The receptors originated from a man aged 18 to 35 in good health.

The chain employs TRBV9 and TRBJ1-1; the D is unclear. The V and J ends lost 2 bases and 0 bases respectively, with 11 bases between them. The CDR3 runs 15 residues. Germline V gene lookup returns CDR1 SGDLS and CDR2 YYNGEE. The DNA of the CDR3 is TGTGCCAGCAGCGTCTTGCAGGCGCTGAACACTGAAGCTTTCTTT. This sequence encodes CASSVLQALNTEAFF.

The rearrangement joins TRBV5-8 to TRBJ2-5; D remains unclear. V lost 8 bases to trimming and J lost 4 bases, with 18 bases between them. The CDR3 is 14 residues long. CDR1 and CDR2 from the germline V gene are SGHTS and YDEGEE. The CDR3 loop reads CASLPRGSIETQYF. CDR3 in DNA: TGTGCCAGTTTACCCCGAGGTAGCATAGAGACCCAGTACTTC. The full variable domain, with the rest looked up from reference TRBV5-8 and TRBJ2-5, is EAGVTQSPTHLIKTRGQQATLRCSPISGHTSVYWYQQALGLGLQFLLWYDEGEERNRGNFPPRFSGRQFPNYSSELNVNALELEDSALYLCASLPRGSIETQYFGPGTRLLVL.

The V gene is TRBV18, the J gene TRBJ1-3; no clear D. V shed 3 bases and J shed 0 bases, with 9 bases lying between them. This CDR3 has 15 residues. Germline assignment: CDR1 KGHSH and CDR2 LQKENI. The CDR3 nucleotides read TGTGCCAGCTCACCGGAGGTGAGCTCTGGAAACACCATATATTTT. This encodes CASSPEVSSGNTIYF.

This rearrangement joins TRBV29-1 to TRBJ2-7; D is ambiguous. This CDR3 is built from 12 residues. V was shortened by 3 bases and J by 6 bases, with 12 bases between the two germline ends. Germline values: CDR1 SQVTM, CDR2 ANQGSEA. CDR3 residues: CSVERGPGEQYF. Here the CDR3 DNA reads TGCAGCGTTGAGCGTGGTCCTGGCGAGCAGTACTTC.

The rearrangement joins TRBV2 to TRBJ2-2; 13 nucleotides match TRBD2. Germline values: CDR1 SNHLY, CDR2 FYNNEI. Trimming cost V 4 bases and J 6 bases; bases outside gene matches: 5. The CDR3 length is 16 residues. CDR3: CASSALAGGLSGELFF. Here the CDR3 DNA reads TGTGCCAGCAGTGCACTAGCGGGAGGGTTGTCCGGGGAGCTGTTTTTT. Together with reference TRBV2 and TRBJ2-2, the CDR3 gives the full variable domain: EPEVTQTPSHQVTQMGQEVILRCVPISNHLYFYWYRQILGQKVEFLVSFYNNEISEKSEIFDDQFSVERPDGSNFTLKIRSTKLEDSAMYFCASSALAGGLSGELFFGEGSRLTVL.

V is TRBV6-5 and J is TRBJ1-2, with 8 bases that match TRBD1. The junction had 5 bases not matched to a gene; V was cut back by 8 bases and J by 0 bases. This CDR3 is 14 amino acids long. Germline V gene lookup returns CDR1 MNHEY and CDR2 SVGAGI. CDR3 amino acids: CASGRDRSNYGYTF. The CDR3 nucleotides read TGTGCCAGCGGTAGGGACAGGTCTAACTATGGCTACACCTTC.

V usage is TRBV5-1 and J usage is TRBJ2-7; D is uncertain. CDR1 and CDR2 from the germline V gene are SGHRS and YFSETQ. V lost 0 bases and J 2 bases, leaving 9 bases between the germline ends. CDR3 size: 14 residues. The CDR3 loop reads CASSLDGFTYEQYF. The CDR3 DNA reads TGCGCCAGCAGCTTGGACGGGTTCACCTACGAGCAGTACTTC. Full variable domain (rest looked up from reference TRBV5-1 and TRBJ2-7): KAGVTQTPRYLIKTRGQQVTLSCSPISGHRSVSWYQQTPGQGLQFLFEYFSETQRNKGNFPGRFSGRQFSNSRSEMNVSTLELGDSALYLCASSLDGFTYEQYFGPGTRLTVT.

Of note for this clone: Other DNA variants within this sample encode the same CDR3. The chain is built from TRBV10-2 and TRBJ2-7; 12 bases fit TRBD2. Germline V gene lookup returns CDR1 WSHSY and CDR2 SAAADI. The CDR3 is 15 amino acids. J gave up 1 base and V 2 bases, and 0 bases lay outside the gene matches. Here the CDR3 DNA reads TGCGCCAGCAGTGAGGGACTAGCGGGGTCCTACGAGCAGTACTTC. Translating gives CASSEGLAGSYEQYF.

This clone is a singleton in its sample. This sequence joins TRBV18 and TRBJ2-1; 12 bases map to TRBD2. The CDR3 contains 15 residues. CDR1 KGHSH and CDR2 LQKENI come from the germline V gene. Trimming at V came to 5 bases and at J to 4 bases, leaving 3 bases not matched to a gene. The DNA for the CDR3 is TGTGCCAGCTCAAAACTAGCGGGGGGTTACAATGAGCAGTTCTTC. It specifies CASSKLAGGYNEQFF.

This clone was seen just once. The rearrangement uses TRBV4-1 and TRBJ1-6; D gene uncertain. Germline V CDR1 and CDR2: MGHRA, YSYEKL. Trimming shortened V by 2 bases and J by 7 bases, and 18 bases separated the two germline ends. This CDR3 comprises 17 residues. The CDR3: CASSQSPLGIQNSPLHF. The CDR3 DNA reads TGCGCCAGCAGCCAATCACCTTTGGGGATACAAAATTCACCCCTCCACTTT.

The CDR3, as DNA: TGTGCCAGCTCACCTGCCGGGACAGGGGGCTTATACGAGCAGTACTTC. It is translated as CASSPAGTGGLYEQYF. The rearrangement links TRBV18 to TRBJ2-7; 12 bases match TRBD1. CDR3 length equals 16 residues. V gave up 3 bases and J gave up 4 bases; unmatched junction bases: 7. Germline loops: CDR1 KGHSH, CDR2 LQKENI.

The chain links TRBV15 to TRBJ2-5; 8 bases agree with TRBD2. The CDR3 spans 14 residues. Germline trimming cut 5 bases from V and 5 bases from J; bases unmatched to any gene: 7. CDR1 is LNHNV and CDR2 is YYDKDF in the germline V gene (reference sequence). CDR3 coding DNA: TGTGCCACCAGCTTGGCGGGAGGCCGGGAGACCCAGTACTTC. It codes for CATSLAGGRETQYF. The complete variable domain, with remaining parts taken from reference TRBV15 and TRBJ2-5, reads DAMVIQNPRYQVTQFGKPVTLSCSQTLNHNVMYWYQQKSSQAPKLLFHYYDKDFNNEADTPDNFQSRRPNTSFCFLDIRSPGLGDTAMYLCATSLAGGRETQYFGPGTRLLVL.

J is TRBJ1-5 and V is TRBV27, with no clear D. Germline CDR1 and CDR2: MNHEY and SMNVEV (reference sequence). Trimming removed 6 bases from V and 3 bases from J, with 9 bases in between. This CDR3 is built from 13 residues. The CDR3 nucleotides are TGTGCCAGCAGCAATTACCTCAATCAGCCCCAGCATTTT. Translating it yields CASSNYLNQPQHF.

V and J are TRBV11-2 and TRBJ1-1; D uncertain. Germline V lookup: CDR1 SGHAT, CDR2 FQNNGV. This CDR3 has 13 amino acids. V was cut by 5 bases and J by 5 bases, with 12 bases left in between. The CDR3 sequence: CASSRLEVTEAFF. CDR3 DNA: TGTGCCAGCAGCCGATTGGAAGTTACTGAAGCTTTCTTT.

J is TRBJ1-5 and V is TRBV6-1; maybe TRBD1 (5 bases). The germline V gene encodes CDR1 MNHNS and CDR2 SASEGT. V was cut by 5 bases and J by 2 bases, with 13 bases left in between. The length of the CDR3 is 15 residues. The CDR3 DNA follows: TGTGCCAGCAGTAGGATAGGGGTGGGCAATCAGCCCCAGCATTTT. Protein sequence: CASSRIGVGNQPQHF.

The J gene is TRBJ1-5, the V gene TRBV12-5; D gene uncertain. CDR1 is LGHNT and CDR2 is FRNRAP in the germline V gene. Trimming pared 1 base from V and 4 bases from J, leaving 5 bases between. The CDR3 consists of 13 residues. The DNA of the CDR3 is TGTGCTAGTGGTTTGGGACAAAATCAGCCCCAGCATTTT. Protein product: CASGLGQNQPQHF.

The CDR3 DNA reads as TGTGCCACCGGGACACATTATAATTCACCCCTCCACTTT. Amino acid sequence: CATGTHYNSPLHF. The chain has TRBV6-1 and TRBJ1-6; D might be TRBD1 (6 bases). Germline loops: CDR1 MNHNS, CDR2 SASEGT. The CDR3 extends over 13 amino acids. Trimming removed 10 bases from V and 4 bases from J, with 11 bases in between.

In the case of this clone: The sample carries other DNA sequences with the same CDR3. This rearrangement joins TRBV18 to TRBJ2-7; D ambiguous. CDR1 is KGHSH and CDR2 is LQKENI in the germline V gene. The CDR3 extends over 13 amino acids. V was cut by 2 bases and J by 1 base, with 6 bases left in between. DNA for the CDR3: TGTGCCAGCTCACCAGGCCGGTCCTACGAGCAGTACTTC. Translating it yields CASSPGRSYEQYF. The whole variable domain, remainder taken from reference TRBV18 and TRBJ2-7, is NAGVMQNPRHLVRRRGQEARLRCSPMKGHSHVYWYRQLPEEGLKFMVYLQKENIIDESGMPKERFSAEFPKEGPSILRIQQVVRGDSAAYFCASSPGRSYEQYFGPGTRLTVT.

The V gene is TRBV10-3, the J gene TRBJ2-3, with D tentatively TRBD1 (6 bases). The CDR3 has 16 residues. V was shortened by 5 bases and J by 0 bases, with 15 bases between the two germline ends. The germline V gene encodes CDR1 ENHRY and CDR2 SYGVKD. The CDR3 nucleotides read TGTGCCATCAGTTCAGGCAGGGGTGATAGCACAGATACGCAGTATTTT. This translates into CAISSGRGDSTDTQYF.

This rearrangement joins TRBV6-1 to TRBJ2-2, with TRBD1 matching over 8 bases. The germline V gene encodes CDR1 MNHNS and CDR2 SASEGT. This CDR3 contains 17 residues. V was pared by 4 bases and J by 4 bases, with 11 bases of the junction left unmatched. CDR3 coding DNA: TGTGCCAGCAGTGGCCGTCGACAGGGGTTATTCACCGGGGAGCTGTTTTTT. This codes for CASSGRRQGLFTGELFF.

As concerns this clone: At the DNA level, this CDR3 is encoded by other sequences in the same sample as well. The chain recombines TRBV19 with TRBJ1-3, with D unresolved. Germline CDR1 and CDR2: LNHDA and SQIVND (reference sequence). There are 15 residues in the CDR3. The V end was cut by 4 bases, the J end by 0 bases, with 10 bases between. The CDR3 sequence: CASSRGPSSGNTIYF. The CDR3 DNA follows: TGTGCCAGTAGTAGGGGTCCGAGCTCTGGAAACACCATATATTTT.

In the case of this clone: At the DNA level, this CDR3 is encoded by other sequences in the same sample as well. The rearrangement links TRBV7-9 to TRBJ2-7; D is unclear. Trimming took off 5 bases at V and 6 bases at J, with 11 bases between the two ends. Germline assignment: CDR1 SEHNR and CDR2 FQNEAQ (reference sequence). This CDR3 has 12 amino acids. In DNA, the CDR3 is TGTGCCAGCAGCCTAAAGGGTTCCGAGCAGTACTTC. It specifies CASSLKGSEQYF.

V is TRBV6-5 and J is TRBJ1-2; D may be TRBD1 (5 bases). The CDR3 has 15 residues. The germline CDR1 and CDR2 sequences are MNHEY and SVGAGI. Between the trimmed V and J ends, which lost 4 bases and 4 bases, there was a span of 16 bases. Written as DNA, the CDR3 is TGTGCCAGCAGTTCCGCCGACAGTACCGTCTATGGCTACACCTTC. It yields the protein CASSSADSTVYGYTF.

This chain uses TRBV15 with TRBJ1-2, with D possibly matching TRBD1 (5 bases). V lost 5 bases to trimming and J lost 4 bases, with 14 bases between them. Germline V gives CDR1 LNHNV, CDR2 YYDKDF (reference sequence). The CDR3 runs 14 residues. DNA for the CDR3: TGTGCCACCAGCCGGATTCTAACAGGCTATGGCTACACCTTC. It specifies CATSRILTGYGYTF.

This clone was detected once. This chain connects TRBV6-5 to TRBJ2-7; the D is unclear. The CDR3 sequence is 15 residues long. Germline CDR1 MNHEY, CDR2 SVGAGI. Trimming cost V 1 base and J 2 bases, with 12 bases left between them. CDR3 in amino acids: CASSYWEGLAYEQYF. The CDR3 region has the DNA TGTGCCAGCAGTTACTGGGAAGGATTAGCCTACGAGCAGTACTTC.

J is TRBJ1-1 and V is TRBV27; the D gene is possibly TRBD1 (6 bases). The CDR3 length is 15 residues. V was clipped by 8 bases and J by 5 bases, with 21 bases between them. The V gene's germline CDR1 is MNHEY and CDR2 SMNVEV (reference sequence). CDR3 loop: CASRLTGSVGTEAFF. In nucleotides, the CDR3 is TGTGCCAGCCGTCTTACAGGGTCGGTAGGGACTGAAGCTTTCTTT.

V is TRBV29-1 and J is TRBJ2-1; a possible D gene is TRBD2 (6 bases). This CDR3 region has 13 residues. CDR1 is SQVTM and CDR2 is ANQGSEA in the germline V gene. Deletions cut 0 bases from V and 10 bases from J, with 13 bases between. CDR3 sequence reads: CSVEDKGLFEQFF. The CDR3 coding sequence is TGCAGCGTTGAAGATAAGGGACTGTTCGAGCAGTTCTTC.

V and J are TRBV6-5 and TRBJ2-5, with D possibly matching TRBD2 (7 bases). This CDR3 comprises 15 residues. The germline V and J ends were trimmed by 1 base and 7 bases, with 16 bases remaining between them. Germline values: CDR1 MNHEY, CDR2 SVGAGI. The CDR3 DNA reads TGTGCCAGCAGTTACTACATTGGGGGGGCGGGGACCCAGTACTTC. Translating it yields CASSYYIGGAGTQYF.

Worth noting for this clone: Other DNA sequences of this sample code for an identical CDR3. The chain links TRBV11-2 to TRBJ2-1; 8 nucleotides match TRBD2. This CDR3 is built from 15 residues. Germline CDR1 reads SGHAT; CDR2 reads FQNNGV. The ends lost 1 base at V and 3 bases at J; junction bases unmatched: 2. The CDR3 nucleotides read TGTGCCAGCAGCTTAGGTCTAGCGGGCTACAATGAGCAGTTCTTC. This translates into CASSLGLAGYNEQFF.

V and J are TRBV27 and TRBJ1-1; TRBD1 matches 7 bases. V was clipped by 7 bases and J by 4 bases; unmatched bases: 9. Germline assignment: CDR1 MNHEY and CDR2 SMNVEV (reference sequence). This CDR3 is built from 14 residues. Here the CDR3 reads CASTNRQGSTEAFF. The CDR3 DNA reads TGTGCCAGCACCAATAGACAGGGATCCACTGAAGCTTTCTTT.